The clone carrying this T cell receptor (beta chain) appeared a few times. Its target is not known. These data originate in a study of cytomegalovirus exposure and HLA in healthy donors. Broader study findings: One later analysis reportedly identified an Asian-associated ancestry cluster that showed fewer N-insertions than the roughly 700-donor mean. Earlier findings revealed that most TCR beta V segments proved productive either about 87% or about 30% of the time. Among the CMV-associated chains, a few were confirmed in vitro as specific for CMV antigens.

Primers included in the PCR were 60 Vbeta and 13 Jbeta primers. Clones were sequenced by immunoSEQ multiplex PCR, and TCRdb holds only the in-frame ones, with some missing. The table has 200,000 to 250,000 clones, around 80% seen once; the top ten hold around 0.2%. The sequenced sample consisted of PBMCs. This TCR was recovered from a girl aged 2 to 9 in good health and CMV-seronegative.

The DNA for the CDR3 is TGTGCCACATACCCGGGAGTTTCCAAAAACATTCAGTACTTC. As protein: CATYPGVSKNIQYF. This rearrangement joins TRBV2 to TRBJ2-4; D may be TRBD2 (6 bases). The V and J ends lost 10 bases and 2 bases respectively, with 15 bases between them. The germline V gene encodes CDR1 SNHLY and CDR2 FYNNEI. CDR3 length: 14 residues.